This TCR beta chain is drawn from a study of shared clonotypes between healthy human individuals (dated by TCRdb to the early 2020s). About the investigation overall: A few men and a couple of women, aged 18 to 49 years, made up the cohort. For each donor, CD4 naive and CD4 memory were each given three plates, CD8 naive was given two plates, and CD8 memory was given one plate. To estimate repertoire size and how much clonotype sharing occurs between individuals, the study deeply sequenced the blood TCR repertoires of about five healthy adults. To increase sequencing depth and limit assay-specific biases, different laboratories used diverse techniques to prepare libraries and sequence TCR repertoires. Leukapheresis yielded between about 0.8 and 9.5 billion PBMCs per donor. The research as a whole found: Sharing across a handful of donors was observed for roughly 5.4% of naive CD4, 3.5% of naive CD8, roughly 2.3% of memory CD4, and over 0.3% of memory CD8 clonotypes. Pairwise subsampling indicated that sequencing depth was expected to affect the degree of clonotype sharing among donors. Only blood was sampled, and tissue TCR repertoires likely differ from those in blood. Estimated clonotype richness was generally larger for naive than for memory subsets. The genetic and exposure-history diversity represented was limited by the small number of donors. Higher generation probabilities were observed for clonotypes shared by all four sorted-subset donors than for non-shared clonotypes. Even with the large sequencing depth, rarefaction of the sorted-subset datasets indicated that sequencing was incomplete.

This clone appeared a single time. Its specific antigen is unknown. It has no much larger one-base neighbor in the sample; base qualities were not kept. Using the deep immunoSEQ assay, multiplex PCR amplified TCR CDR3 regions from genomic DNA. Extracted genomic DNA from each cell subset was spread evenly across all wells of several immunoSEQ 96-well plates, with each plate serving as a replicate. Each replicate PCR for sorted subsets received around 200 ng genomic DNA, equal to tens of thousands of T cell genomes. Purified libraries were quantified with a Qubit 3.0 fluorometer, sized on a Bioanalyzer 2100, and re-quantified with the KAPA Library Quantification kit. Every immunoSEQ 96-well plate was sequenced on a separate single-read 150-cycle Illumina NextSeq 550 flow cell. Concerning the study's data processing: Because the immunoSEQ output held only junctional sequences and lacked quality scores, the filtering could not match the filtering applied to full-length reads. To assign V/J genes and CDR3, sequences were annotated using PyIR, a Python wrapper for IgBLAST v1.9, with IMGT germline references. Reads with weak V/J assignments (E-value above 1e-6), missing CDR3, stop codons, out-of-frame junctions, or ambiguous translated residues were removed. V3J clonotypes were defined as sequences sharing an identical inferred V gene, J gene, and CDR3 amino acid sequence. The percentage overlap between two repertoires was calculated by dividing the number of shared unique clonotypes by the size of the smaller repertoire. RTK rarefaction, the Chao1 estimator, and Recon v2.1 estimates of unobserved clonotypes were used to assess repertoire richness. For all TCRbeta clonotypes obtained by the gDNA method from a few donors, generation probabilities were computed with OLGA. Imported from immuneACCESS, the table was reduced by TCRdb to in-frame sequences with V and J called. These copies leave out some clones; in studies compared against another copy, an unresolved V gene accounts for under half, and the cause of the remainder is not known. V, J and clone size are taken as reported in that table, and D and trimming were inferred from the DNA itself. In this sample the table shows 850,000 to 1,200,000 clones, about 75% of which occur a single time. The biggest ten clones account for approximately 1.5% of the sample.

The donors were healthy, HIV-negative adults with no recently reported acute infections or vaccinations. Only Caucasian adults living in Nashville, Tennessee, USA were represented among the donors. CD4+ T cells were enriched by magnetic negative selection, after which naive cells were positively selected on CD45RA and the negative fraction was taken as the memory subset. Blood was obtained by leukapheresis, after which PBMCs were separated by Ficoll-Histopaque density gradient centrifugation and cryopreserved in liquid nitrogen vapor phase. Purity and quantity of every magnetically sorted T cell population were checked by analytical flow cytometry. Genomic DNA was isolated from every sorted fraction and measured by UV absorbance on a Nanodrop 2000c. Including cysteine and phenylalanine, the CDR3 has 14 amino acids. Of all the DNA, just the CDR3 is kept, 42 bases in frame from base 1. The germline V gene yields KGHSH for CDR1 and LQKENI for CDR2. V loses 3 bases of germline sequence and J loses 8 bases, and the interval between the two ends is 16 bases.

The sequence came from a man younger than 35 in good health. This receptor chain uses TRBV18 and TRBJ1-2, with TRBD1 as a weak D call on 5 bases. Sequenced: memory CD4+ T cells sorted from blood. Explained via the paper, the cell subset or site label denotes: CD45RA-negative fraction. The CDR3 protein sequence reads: CASSPRDGAWGYTF. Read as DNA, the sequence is TGTGCCAGCTCACCGAGGGATGGGGCGTGGGGCTACACCTTC.